The 30 T cell receptor beta chains in this list originate from one sample, sequenced in a study of T cell responses to AZD1222 COVID-19 vaccine. Measured with immunoSEQ multiplex PCR; TCRdb has only the in-frame clones, and not every one. The sample holds about 70,000 clones, more than 75% seen once. The material sequenced was peripheral blood, taken 28 days after the second dose of the MenACWY control vaccine. Receptors were obtained from an adult who received the MenACWY meningococcal vaccine as a control.

The chain has TRBV7-2 and TRBJ2-3, with TRBD1 matching 8 bases. J lost 1 base, V lost 3 bases, and 3 bases had no gene match. The CDR3 runs to 15 residues. Per germline, CDR1 SGHTA and CDR2 FQGNSA. Written as DNA, the CDR3 is TGTGCCAGCAGCTTGGGACAGGCGGGCACAGATACGCAGTATTTT. It encodes CASSLGQAGTDTQYF.

This chain connects TRBV28 to TRBJ2-7, with D possibly being TRBD2 (5 bases). Germline V gene sequence: CDR1 MDHEN, CDR2 SYDVKM. V was shortened by 6 bases and J by 6 bases, with 15 bases between the two germline ends. The length of the CDR3 is 13 residues. The CDR3 is CASSYTSGTEQYF. The CDR3 nucleotides read TGTGCCAGCAGCTATACAAGCGGAACCGAGCAGTACTTC.

This clone has just one count. This sequence joins TRBV6-2 or TRBV6-3 and TRBJ2-3; 8 bases are a match to TRBD2. The CDR3 consists of 15 residues. V lost 0 bases, J lost 9 bases, and 8 bases stayed unmatched. Germline V CDR1 and CDR2: MNHEY, SVGEGT. CDR3 loop: CASSYSYSGSTTQYF. In DNA form, the CDR3 reads TGTGCCAGCAGTTACTCGTACAGCGGGAGTACAACGCAGTATTTT.

The chain carries TRBV7-9 and TRBJ1-2; TRBD1 aligns across 11 bases. CDR1 and CDR2 (germline): SEHNR, FQNEAQ (reference sequence). The CDR3 loop spans 16 amino acids. V lost 3 bases and J lost 6; bases outside the gene matches: 9. The CDR3, as DNA: TGTGCCAGCAGCTTTTCCGGGACAGGGGGGTTGAATGGCTACACCTTC. Its translation: CASSFSGTGGLNGYTF.

The rearrangement joins TRBV5-4 to TRBJ1-6; 9 bases fit TRBD1. Germline CDR1 SGHNT, CDR2 YYREEE (reference sequence). The CDR3 runs 14 residues. The V segment lost 3 bases and the J segment 10 bases; nucleotides outside the gene matches: 5. CDR3 residues: CASSSGTGNSPLHF. The CDR3 DNA sequence: TGTGCCAGCAGCTCAGGGACAGGGAACTCACCCCTCCACTTT.

CDR3 coding DNA: TGTGCCAGCAGCGTTTATTCGTACACAGATACGCAGTATTTT. Translation gives CASSVYSYTDTQYF. V is TRBV9 and J is TRBJ2-3; D is unresolved. The CDR3 loop spans 14 amino acids. Between the trimmed V and J ends, which lost 2 bases and 2 bases, there was a span of 9 bases. Germline loops: CDR1 SGDLS, CDR2 YYNGEE.

The V gene is TRBV10-3, the J gene TRBJ1-1, with D perhaps matching TRBD1 (6 bases). The CDR3 covers 13 residues. The V end lost 10 bases, the J end lost 2 bases, and 14 bases lay between the germline ends. The germline V gene encodes CDR1 ENHRY and CDR2 SYGVKD. CDR3 in DNA: TGTGCCACGCAGGGGACGGGTAACACTGAAGCTTTCTTT. This translates into CATQGTGNTEAFF.

The rearrangement links TRBV6-1 to TRBJ2-3, with 7 bases identical to TRBD2. The J segment lost 4 bases and the V segment lost 3 bases, leaving 7 bases of the junction unmatched. The CDR3 length is 15 residues. In germline, CDR1 is MNHNS, CDR2 SASEGT. In nucleotides, the CDR3 is TGTGCCAGCAGTGAGAGACTAGCTTGGGCAGATACGCAGTATTTT. This gives the protein CASSERLAWADTQYF.

The chain recombines TRBV5-1 with TRBJ2-1; no reliable D call. V lost 3 bases and J 2 bases, leaving 12 bases between the germline ends. Germline CDR1 reads SGHRS; CDR2 reads YFSETQ. CDR3 size: 15 residues. The CDR3 here is CASSSRDFTYNEQFF. CDR3 sequence (DNA): TGCGCCAGCAGCTCGCGCGACTTTACCTACAATGAGCAGTTCTTC. Supplemented by reference TRBV5-1 and TRBJ2-1, the full variable domain reads KAGVTQTPRYLIKTRGQQVTLSCSPISGHRSVSWYQQTPGQGLQFLFEYFSETQRNKGNFPGRFSGRQFSNSRSEMNVSTLELGDSALYLCASSSRDFTYNEQFFGPGTRLTVL.

The rearrangement links TRBV4-3 to TRBJ1-4; D may be TRBD1 (6 bases). CDR3 size: 15 residues. With 5 bases removed from V and 0 bases from J, the gap between germline ends came to 10 bases. Germline lookup yields CDR1 LGHNA and CDR2 YSLEER. For the CDR3, the DNA is TGCGCCAGCAGCGGGGGCTACGCAACTAATGAAAAACTGTTTTTT. The encoded protein is CASSGGYATNEKLFF.

V and J are TRBV5-1 and TRBJ2-5, with no clear D. Trimming removed 3 bases at V and 1 base at J, with 13 bases between. Per germline, CDR1 SGHRS and CDR2 YFSETQ. The CDR3 is made up of 15 amino acids. The DNA of the CDR3 is TGCGCCAGCAGCTCTCAAGCCCCTACCCAAGAGACCCAGTACTTC. It encodes CASSSQAPTQETQYF.

The rearrangement links TRBV18 to TRBJ1-5; no reliable D call. The CDR3 runs to 13 residues. Trimming took off 3 bases at V and 4 bases at J, with 7 bases between the two ends. Germline V lookup: CDR1 KGHSH, CDR2 LQKENI. The CDR3 loop reads CASSPGYNQPQHF. As DNA, the CDR3 is TGTGCCAGCTCACCTGGCTATAATCAGCCCCAGCATTTT.

This chain joins TRBV28 and TRBJ1-2, with a weak D call TRBD1 (6 bases). The CDR3 runs to 14 residues. CDR1 and CDR2 from the germline V gene are MDHEN and SYDVKM. The V gene lost 5 bases and the J gene lost 7 bases, with 17 bases spanning the gap. CDR3 in DNA: TGTGCCAGCAGTGTGGAGGGGGGGGAGCGTGGCTACACCTTC. Protein product: CASSVEGGERGYTF.

J is TRBJ1-1 and V is TRBV14, with a possible D match to TRBD1 (5 bases). Trimming stripped 0 bases from V and 0 bases from J, with 11 bases between. Germline lookup yields CDR1 SGHDN and CDR2 FVKESK. This CDR3 has 16 amino acids. As DNA, the CDR3 is TGTGCCAGCAGCCAAGACGTGGGGCGGGTGAACACTGAAGCTTTCTTT. This codes for CASSQDVGRVNTEAFF.

Details on this clone: The junction and the germline gene differ at one end; a read error may be behind it. The chain carries TRBV5-1 and TRBJ2-2; 9 positions match TRBD1. Looked up from germline, CDR1 is SGHRS and CDR2 is YFSETQ. CDR3 length equals 14 residues. In nucleotides, the CDR3 is TGCGCCAGCGGGACAGGGACGTACACCAGGGAGCTGTTTTTT. Amino acid sequence: CASGTGTYTRELFF.

The rearrangement joins TRBV3-1 (or the pseudogene TRBV3-2) to TRBJ2-2; 11 bases line up with TRBD2. Germline values: CDR1 LGHDT, CDR2 YNNKEL (reference sequence). The CDR3 extends over 18 amino acids. Unmatched junction bases numbered 10, after V lost 2 bases and J lost 5 bases. CDR3 loop: CASSQFLAGGPGTGELFF. DNA of the CDR3: TGTGCCAGCAGCCAATTTTTAGCGGGAGGGCCTGGGACCGGGGAGCTGTTTTTT.

The chain is built from TRBV2 and TRBJ2-3, with D tentatively TRBD2 (6 bases). There are 13 residues in the CDR3. The V gene's germline CDR1 is SNHLY and CDR2 FYNNEI. Trimming removed 8 bases from V and 2 bases from J, with 11 bases in between. CDR3 nucleotide sequence: TGTGCCAGCGGGGGACTGTCCACAGATACGCAGTATTTT. This codes for CASGGLSTDTQYF.

This chain links TRBV4-1 with TRBJ1-5, with D uncertain. This CDR3 is built from 15 residues. Per germline, CDR1 MGHRA and CDR2 YSYEKL. V was shortened by 1 base and J by 5 bases, with 12 bases between the two germline ends. This chain's CDR3 is CASSQVPGLDQPQHF. CDR3 bases: TGCGCCAGCAGCCAAGTACCTGGGCTGGATCAGCCCCAGCATTTT.

This chain uses TRBV5-8 with TRBJ2-3; D remains ambiguous. Trimming shortened V by 0 bases and J by 1 base, and 9 bases separated the two germline ends. CDR3 size: 15 residues. Germline CDR1 and CDR2: SGHTS and YDEGEE. Here the CDR3 DNA reads TGTGCCAGCAGCTTGGGGGTGGTAGGCACAGATACGCAGTATTTT. Amino acids: CASSLGVVGTDTQYF.

A word on this clone: At one end the junction does not follow the germline gene, possibly because of a read error. The chain uses TRBV29-1 and TRBJ2-7; perhaps D is TRBD1 or TRBD2 (5 bases each). Germline CDR1 SQVTM, CDR2 ANQGSEA. The CDR3 has 13 residues. The CDR3 DNA reads as TGTAGCGTTGGGGCAGCCAGTTACTCCGAGCAGTACTTC. Amino acids: CSVGAASYSEQYF.

DNA of the CDR3: TGTGCCAGCTCACCCGACACGGTCTCCTACGAGCAGTACTTC. This translates into CASSPDTVSYEQYF. This chain links TRBV18 with TRBJ2-7; D is undetermined. Trimming took 3 bases from V and 0 from J, leaving 9 bases between them. Germline V lookup: CDR1 KGHSH, CDR2 LQKENI. This CDR3 is 14 amino acids long.

This clone has only one observation. The chain employs TRBV6-2 or TRBV6-3 and TRBJ1-5, with D uncertain. The CDR3 is made up of 18 amino acids. From germline, CDR1 is MNHEY and CDR2 SVGEGT. Trimming cost V 0 bases and J 6 bases, with 21 bases left between them. The CDR3 reads CASSYSISPTGKGQPQHF. CDR3 sequence (DNA): TGTGCCAGCAGTTACTCGATATCCCCCACGGGGAAGGGTCAGCCCCAGCATTTT.

This chain connects TRBV7-8 to TRBJ2-2, with D tentatively TRBD2 (5 bases). V lost 3 bases to trimming and J lost 4 bases, with 12 bases between them. CDR1 and CDR2 (germline): SGHVS, FQNEAQ. The CDR3 consists of 15 residues. The CDR3 DNA reads TGTGCCAGCAGCTTTGGGGAGCGATTCACCGGGGAGCTGTTTTTT. Encoded protein: CASSFGERFTGELFF.

CDR3 in DNA: TGCGCCAGCAGCCAATCTTACAGGGCACAGCCCCAGCATTTT. Translated, it gives CASSQSYRAQPQHF. The V gene is TRBV4-3, the J gene TRBJ1-5; D possibly corresponds to TRBD1 (6 bases). The CDR3 loop spans 14 amino acids. V lost 2 bases and J lost 7, with 12 bases in between. Germline CDR1 LGHNA, CDR2 YSLEER.

The chain joins TRBV7-2 to TRBJ2-3; D gene ambiguous. V lost 5 bases and J lost 5, with 8 bases in between. Germline CDR1 SGHTA, CDR2 FQGNSA. The CDR3 contains 12 residues. The CDR3 spells CASSPMRDTQYF. The CDR3 nucleotides read TGTGCCAGCAGCCCCATGAGAGATACGCAGTATTTT. The variable domain in full, completed from reference TRBV7-2 and TRBJ2-3, reads GAGVSQSPSNKVTEKGKDVELRCDPISGHTALYWYRQSLGQGLEFLIYFQGNSAPDKSGLPSDRFSAERTGGSVSTLTIQRTQQEDSAVYLCASSPMRDTQYFGPGTRLTVL.

The chain combines TRBV10-3 with TRBJ1-2; TRBD1 aligns across 9 bases. The CDR3 contains 14 residues. With 6 bases clipped from V and 3 bases from J, the junction kept 5 bases outside the gene matches. Germline values: CDR1 ENHRY, CDR2 SYGVKD. The CDR3 nucleotides are TGTGCCATCAGACAAAACAGGGGGCACTATGGCTACACCTTC. Amino acids: CAIRQNRGHYGYTF.

V is TRBV7-2 and J is TRBJ1-1; a possible D gene is TRBD1 (6 bases). Trimming took off 5 bases at V and 5 bases at J, with 21 bases between the two ends. CDR1 and CDR2 from the germline V gene are SGHTA and FQGNSA. There are 16 residues in the CDR3. The CDR3 loop is CASSPMGHGFRTEAFF. For the CDR3, the DNA is TGTGCCAGCAGCCCTATGGGACATGGCTTTCGGACTGAAGCTTTCTTT.

The gene calls are TRBV2 and TRBJ2-2, with 7 bases aligning to TRBD1. This CDR3 region has 14 residues. Trimming removed 9 bases from V and 1 base from J; junction bases left unmatched: 5. Germline V gives CDR1 SNHLY, CDR2 FYNNEI. The CDR3 region is CASRQGGNTGELFF. The DNA of the CDR3 is TGTGCCAGTCGACAGGGTGGGAACACCGGGGAGCTGTTTTTT.

This CDR3 reads CASSARRAGTDTQYF. In nucleotides, the CDR3 is TGTGCCAGCAGCGCTAGGAGGGCCGGAACAGATACGCAGTATTTT. V gene TRBV6-5 combines with J gene TRBJ2-3; a weak D match, TRBD2 (6 bases). This CDR3 is 15 amino acids long. Germline loops: CDR1 MNHEY, CDR2 SVGAGI. Trimming removed 6 bases from V and 3 bases from J, with 16 bases in between.

The V and J genes are TRBV5-1 and TRBJ2-3; 10 positions match TRBD1. The trim removed 4 bases at V and 1 base at J, leaving 3 bases unmatched. This CDR3 region has 15 residues. Germline CDR1 SGHRS, CDR2 YFSETQ. DNA for the CDR3: TGCGCCAGCAGCATCGGACAGGGGGGCACAGATACGCAGTATTTT. Its translation is CASSIGQGGTDTQYF. Using reference TRBV5-1 and TRBJ2-3 for the parts outside the CDR3, the full variable domain is KAGVTQTPRYLIKTRGQQVTLSCSPISGHRSVSWYQQTPGQGLQFLFEYFSETQRNKGNFPGRFSGRQFSNSRSEMNVSTLELGDSALYLCASSIGQGGTDTQYFGPGTRLTVL.